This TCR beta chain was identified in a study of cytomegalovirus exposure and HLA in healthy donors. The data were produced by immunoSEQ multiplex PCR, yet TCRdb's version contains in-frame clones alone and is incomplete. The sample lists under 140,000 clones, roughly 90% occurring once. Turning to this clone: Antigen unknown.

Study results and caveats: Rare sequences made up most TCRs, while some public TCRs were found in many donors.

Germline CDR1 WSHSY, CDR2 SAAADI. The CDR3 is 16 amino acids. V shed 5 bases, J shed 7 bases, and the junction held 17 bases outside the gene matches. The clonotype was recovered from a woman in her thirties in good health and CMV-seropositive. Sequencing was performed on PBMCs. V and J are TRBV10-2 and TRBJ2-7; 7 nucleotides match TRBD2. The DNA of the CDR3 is TGCGCCAGCAGTAGGACCACTAGCGTTGGGTCTAGAGAGCAGTACTTC. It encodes CASSRTTSVGSREQYF.